This T cell receptor (beta chain) was obtained from a study of OX40 agonist ivuxolimab in advanced cancers. V was shortened by 4 bases and J by 3 bases, with 17 bases between the two germline ends. CDR1 is SGHRS and CDR2 is YFSETQ in the germline V gene. The CDR3 covers 15 residues. Only in-frame clones appear in the TCRdb table, and some are missing; sequencing was by immunoSEQ multiplex PCR. Of 50,000 to 65,000 clones in the sample, roughly nine tenths were seen once. The TCR comes from an adult with an advanced solid tumor such as melanoma, head and neck, liver or kidney cancer. The chain recombines TRBV5-1 with TRBJ2-7; tentative D call: TRBD1 (6 bases). The specimen was CD4+ or CD8+ T cells sorted from blood, collected in a trial of the OX40 agonist ivuxolimab. CDR3 sequence reads: CASSVDSLWVYEQYF. DNA of the CDR3: TGCGCCAGCAGCGTGGACAGCCTTTGGGTCTACGAGCAGTACTTC.